This TCR beta chain originates from a study of somatic mutations in cytotoxic T cells in rheumatoid arthritis. Overall study findings and caveats: Slight underrepresentation of TRBV07 in rheumatoid arthritis patients was not adjusted for multiple comparisons.

Profiled with immunoSEQ multiplex PCR; TCRdb holds only in-frame clones, not every one. This table has roughly 20,000 clones, around 83% appearing once. The germline V gene has CDR1 MGHRA and CDR2 YSYEKL. Trimming shortened V by 0 bases and J by 5 bases, and 10 bases separated the two germline ends. This CDR3 region has 14 residues. With regard to this clone: As yet, its antigen is unknown.

The rearrangement joins TRBV4-1 to TRBJ2-5; D is unresolved. Sequenced material: CD8+ T cells sorted from blood. The receptor was isolated from an adult with rheumatoid arthritis. The CDR3 bases are TGCGCCAGCAGCCAAGATTGGGCAGGCGAGACCCAGTACTTC. This gives the protein CASSQDWAGETQYF.